This passage covers 21 T cell receptor beta chains from one sample sequenced in a study of blood T cell repertoires in COVID-19. Using immunoSEQ multiplex PCR, the repertoire was profiled, and TCRdb retains in-frame clones only, with some absent. Of 68,000 or so clones listed, around 91% were seen once; the top ten hold 2.5% to 3%. Material: peripheral blood. Receptor source: a man aged 50 or older with acute or convalescent COVID-19.

The CDR3 bases are TGTGCCAGCAGTGAAGCTGGGGGGGGGACTGAAGCTTTCTTT. Amino acids: CASSEAGGGTEAFF. The chain couples TRBV6-1 to TRBJ1-1; a weak D match, TRBD1 (5 bases). The germline V gene has CDR1 MNHNS and CDR2 SASEGT. There are 14 residues in the CDR3. V shed 0 bases and J shed 5 bases, with 10 bases lying between them.

This clone has only one observation. The chain's CDR3 is CASSLSPAGYQPQHF. CDR3 sequence (DNA): TGTGCCAGCAGTTTATCTCCGGCAGGATATCAGCCCCAGCATTTT. The chain is built from TRBV28 and TRBJ1-5; no definite D call. Germline V lookup: CDR1 MDHEN, CDR2 SYDVKM. This CDR3 has 15 amino acids. V was cut by 1 base and J by 5 bases, with 12 bases left in between. Filled out from reference TRBV28 and TRBJ1-5, the complete variable domain reads DVKVTQSSRYLVKRTGEKVFLECVQDMDHENMFWYRQDPGLGLRLIYFSYDVKMKEKGDIPEGYSVSREKKERFSLILESASTNQTSMYLCASSLSPAGYQPQHFGDGTRLSIL.

V is TRBV5-1 and J is TRBJ2-3; 11 positions match TRBD2. With V trimmed by 3 bases and J by 3 bases, 3 bases remained unmatched. The CDR3 spans 15 residues. Germline lookup yields CDR1 SGHRS and CDR2 YFSETQ. The CDR3 bases are TGCGCCAGCAGCTCGGGGACTAGCGGAACAGATACGCAGTATTTT. It yields the protein CASSSGTSGTDTQYF. Full variable domain (rest looked up from reference TRBV5-1 and TRBJ2-3): KAGVTQTPRYLIKTRGQQVTLSCSPISGHRSVSWYQQTPGQGLQFLFEYFSETQRNKGNFPGRFSGRQFSNSRSEMNVSTLELGDSALYLCASSSGTSGTDTQYFGPGTRLTVL.

The chain links TRBV7-2 to TRBJ2-1; 7 nucleotides agree with TRBD2. Germline CDR1 and CDR2: SGHTA and FQGNSA. The CDR3 spans 14 residues. The trim removed 1 base at V and 5 bases at J, leaving 2 bases unmatched. The CDR3 is CASSLGGLNNEQFF. CDR3 coding DNA: TGTGCCAGCAGCTTAGGGGGACTAAACAATGAGCAGTTCTTC.

This rearrangement joins TRBV5-1 to TRBJ1-2; 8 bases map to TRBD1. The CDR3 has 14 amino acids. Germline values: CDR1 SGHRS, CDR2 YFSETQ. V lost 1 base and J lost 6; bases outside the gene matches: 5. In DNA, the CDR3 is TGCGCCAGCAGCTTGTTGTCAGGGGGCGATGGCTACACCTTC. The encoded protein is CASSLLSGGDGYTF. The entire variable domain, with the rest obtained from reference TRBV5-1 and TRBJ1-2, is as follows: KAGVTQTPRYLIKTRGQQVTLSCSPISGHRSVSWYQQTPGQGLQFLFEYFSETQRNKGNFPGRFSGRQFSNSRSEMNVSTLELGDSALYLCASSLLSGGDGYTFGSGTRLTVV.

This chain links TRBV18 with TRBJ1-6, with D perhaps TRBD1 (6 bases). Trimming removed 2 bases at V and 5 bases at J, with 13 bases between. The germline V gene has CDR1 KGHSH and CDR2 LQKENI. The CDR3 has 16 residues. CDR3 sequence (DNA): TGTGCCAGCTCACCAAAAGGGGGTTCGAATAATTCACCCCTCCACTTT. Protein: CASSPKGGSNNSPLHF.

This chain links TRBV7-9 with TRBJ1-4; maybe TRBD1 (5 bases). The CDR3 loop spans 14 amino acids. Trimming took off 7 bases at V and 2 bases at J, with 11 bases between the two ends. Germline values: CDR1 SEHNR, CDR2 FQNEAQ (reference sequence). CDR3 DNA: TGTGCCAGCACCCAACAGGTGACTAATGAAAAACTGTTTTTT. This gives the protein CASTQQVTNEKLFF.

This sequence joins TRBV5-4 and TRBJ2-7, with a weak D call TRBD1 (6 bases). In germline, CDR1 is SGHNT, CDR2 YYREEE (reference sequence). V lost 0 bases, J lost 6 bases, and 16 bases lay in between. The CDR3 has 15 amino acids. The CDR3 bases are TGTGCCAGCAGCTTGGGTTTAGGACAGTCGAGCGAGCAGTACTTC. Protein product: CASSLGLGQSSEQYF.

The chain recombines TRBV27 with TRBJ1-6; D unclear. Germline-derived CDR1 and CDR2 are MNHEY and SMNVEV (reference sequence). V was shortened by 4 bases and J by 0 bases, with 10 bases between the two germline ends. CDR3 length: 16 amino acids. CDR3 nucleotide sequence: TGTGCCAGCAGTTCCGGCGGGAGCTCCTATAATTCACCCCTCCACTTT. It encodes CASSSGGSSYNSPLHF.

The chain is built from TRBV6-5 and TRBJ2-5; TRBD2 matches 11 bases. The CDR3 runs to 15 residues. Germline V CDR1 and CDR2: MNHEY, SVGAGI. V trimming: 6 bases; J trimming: 2 bases; junction bases outside the gene matches: 5. CDR3 loop: CASRRGLAVQETQYF. In nucleotides, the CDR3 is TGTGCCAGCAGGAGGGGACTAGCGGTACAAGAGACCCAGTACTTC.

The chain combines TRBV4-3 with TRBJ1-4, with 7 bases lining up with TRBD1. After removal of 3 bases from V and 8 bases from J, the junction contained 12 bases not matched to a gene. CDR3 size: 16 residues. Germline CDR1 and CDR2: LGHNA and YSLEER. This chain's CDR3 is CASSHHTGTEDEKLFF. For the CDR3, the DNA is TGCGCCAGCAGCCATCACACCGGGACAGAGGACGAAAAACTGTTTTTT.

V gene TRBV29-1 combines with J gene TRBJ1-2; no reliable D call. The V end lost 4 bases, the J end lost 8 bases, and 11 bases lay between the germline ends. The CDR3 extends over 11 amino acids. Germline loops: CDR1 SQVTM, CDR2 ANQGSEA. The CDR3 protein is CSVALSAGYTF. The CDR3 bases are TGCAGCGTTGCGCTAAGCGCCGGCTACACCTTC.

The chain carries TRBV19 and TRBJ1-1; a possible D gene is TRBD1 (6 bases). Germline V CDR1 and CDR2: LNHDA, SQIVND (reference sequence). Trimming took 4 bases from V and 4 from J, leaving 10 bases between them. The CDR3 has 13 amino acids. The CDR3 region is CASSSGQITEAFF. The CDR3 DNA sequence: TGTGCCAGTAGTAGCGGACAGATCACTGAAGCTTTCTTT.

The chain links TRBV28 to TRBJ1-1, with a weak D call TRBD1 (5 bases). Germline V lookup: CDR1 MDHEN, CDR2 SYDVKM. The CDR3 is 16 residues long. V dropped 6 bases and J dropped 0 bases, with 17 bases sitting between them. CDR3 amino acids: CASRRWGGTLNTEAFF. The CDR3 region has the DNA TGTGCCAGCAGACGATGGGGCGGAACTCTGAACACTGAAGCTTTCTTT.

This clone was picked up one time. V and J are TRBV19 and TRBJ1-1; TRBD1 aligns across 7 bases. Germline CDR1 LNHDA, CDR2 SQIVND (reference sequence). The CDR3 is made up of 15 amino acids. The trim removed 3 bases at V and 11 bases at J, leaving 15 bases unmatched. CDR3 sequence: CASSIPRQGARFAFF. The CDR3 DNA reads TGTGCCAGTAGTATCCCCCGACAGGGCGCAAGGTTTGCTTTCTTT.

CDR3 coding DNA: TGCGCCAGCAGCTTGTCTAGCGGGAGCATCAGCTCCTACAATGAGCAGTTCTTC. The encoded protein is CASSLSSGSISSYNEQFF. The gene calls are TRBV5-1 and TRBJ2-1; 10 nucleotides agree with TRBD2. This CDR3 region has 18 residues. V shed 1 base and J 0 bases; nucleotides not matched to a gene: 7. In germline, CDR1 is SGHRS, CDR2 YFSETQ.

This clone was found once. V and J are TRBV5-1 and TRBJ1-2; 7 bases agree with TRBD1. Germline CDR1 SGHRS, CDR2 YFSETQ. This CDR3 is built from 14 residues. Trimming removed 1 base from V and 3 bases from J; junction bases left unmatched: 3. This chain's CDR3 is CASSLPGTDYGYTF. CDR3 bases: TGCGCCAGCAGCTTGCCCGGGACAGACTATGGCTACACCTTC.

J is TRBJ1-2 and V is TRBV29-1; possibly TRBD1 for D (5 bases). CDR1 SQVTM and CDR2 ANQGSEA come from the germline V gene. V was clipped by 0 bases and J by 1 base, with 24 bases between them. The CDR3 contains 19 residues. CDR3 nucleotide sequence: TGCAGCGTTGAAGAGTTCGGGCACAGGCGCAGGCTTGGTAACTATGGCTACACCTTC. Protein sequence: CSVEEFGHRRRLGNYGYTF.

The chain is built from TRBV7-2 and TRBJ2-1, with D maybe TRBD1 (5 bases). The CDR3 runs to 13 residues. The V gene lost 3 bases and the J gene lost 4 bases, with 7 bases spanning the gap. Germline CDR1 reads SGHTA; CDR2 reads FQGNSA. The CDR3 DNA is TGTGCCAGCAGCTTTTCAGGGTACAATGAGCAGTTCTTC. Residues: CASSFSGYNEQFF.

The gene calls are TRBV3-1 (or the pseudogene TRBV3-2) and TRBJ2-5; D possibly corresponds to TRBD1 (5 bases). This CDR3 has 13 residues. V lost 6 bases and J lost 0, with 8 bases in between. The germline CDR1 and CDR2 sequences are LGHDT and YNNKEL (reference sequence). Here the CDR3 reads CASRDTYQETQYF. DNA for the CDR3: TGTGCCAGCAGGGACACCTACCAAGAGACCCAGTACTTC.

The chain is built from TRBV4-1 and TRBJ1-2; 11 bases line up with TRBD1. This CDR3 has 15 residues. The germline V gene has CDR1 MGHRA and CDR2 YSYEKL. V lost 3 bases, J lost 2 bases, and 2 bases stayed unmatched. The CDR3 sequence: CASSHRTGGNYGYTF. Here the CDR3 DNA reads TGCGCCAGCAGCCACCGGACAGGGGGCAACTATGGCTACACCTTC.